Reported below is one T cell receptor (beta chain). Its antigen target is currently unknown. No much larger clonotype is one base removed from it; base qualities were not supplied. This entry comes from a study of CD8+CD57+ T cells in acquired aplastic anemia listed by TCRdb under 2018. Regarding the research as a whole: On average, sorted CD4+ and CD8+ cells yielded approximately 3 ug of extracted DNA, with a range of about 0.17 to 27.4 ug. A CD8+CD57+ expansion meant a frequency higher than the mean frequency seen in healthy subjects.

The V end gives up 8 bases and the J end 6 bases, leaving 3 bases in the junction not matched to a gene. For CDR1 and CDR2, the germline V gene (reference sequence) lists LNHDA and SQIVND. Its CDR3 holds 12 amino acids, cysteine through phenylalanine. CDR3 DNA is the only sequence kept; it has 36 bases, read in frame from the first base. Patients chosen for sequencing had shown expansion of CD8+CD57+ cells by flow cytometry. Severe acquired aplastic anemia was diagnosed in all patients according to International Study of Aplastic Anemia and Agranulocytosis and Camitta criteria. No therapy had been received by the patients at the time of blood sampling. In the study, sorted CD4+ and CD8+ blood T cells from patients with severe aplastic anemia and from healthy subjects underwent deep sequencing of TCR repertoires. Patients were enrolled under clinicaltrials.gov protocols 00001620, 01623167, 00001397, 00071045, 00081523 and 00961064 in the USA. Ficoll-Paque density gradient centrifugation was used to isolate peripheral blood mononuclear cells. CD4+ and CD8+ T cells were sorted by FACS or magnetic beads before DNA extraction.

Paper-wide results and their limitations: CD8+ Simpson's diversity did not differ significantly between patients and healthy controls (P=0.060). Twenty-nine CD8+ CDR3 sequences were found to be shared between patients and controls, but these sequences appeared to be highly expressed in patients and within the immunodominant clones of the patients.

Genomic DNA served as template for TCR beta VDJ combination and CDR3 sequence profiling. An Illumina HiSeq 2000 was the platform used for TCR repertoire sequencing. The paper's data handling went like this. TRBV/TRBJ rearrangement plots, CDR3 size and DJ length profiles, and Simpson's diversity index were used to assess repertoires. The most abundant DNA sequence in the deep sequencing data was defined as the immunodominant clone. CDR3 amino acid sequences were checked for sharing across subjects and were also compared against the VDJdb database and published repertoires. The public reads were quality trimmed at Q25 with fastp and then assembled into clones with MiXCR by TCRdb, keeping productive beta chains. Every entry covers one CDR3 protein and lists the most common genes and DNA from its rows. Here the V and J calls rest on TCRdb's processing, not on the authors' analysis. Present in this sample are about 200,000 distinct CDR3 sequences, less than 75% of which were seen just once. Of the sample, roughly 50% falls within the top ten clones.

The V and J genes are TRBV19 and TRBJ2-2; 7 bases in the middle match TRBD1. Sequenced: sorted CD4+, CD8+, or CD8+CD57+ T cells (not recorded which) from PBMCs. The clonotype comes from a human donor with aplastic anemia. The base sequence is TGTGCCAGTTTGGACAGGCCCGGGGAGCTGTTTTTT. This gives the protein CASLDRPGELFF.